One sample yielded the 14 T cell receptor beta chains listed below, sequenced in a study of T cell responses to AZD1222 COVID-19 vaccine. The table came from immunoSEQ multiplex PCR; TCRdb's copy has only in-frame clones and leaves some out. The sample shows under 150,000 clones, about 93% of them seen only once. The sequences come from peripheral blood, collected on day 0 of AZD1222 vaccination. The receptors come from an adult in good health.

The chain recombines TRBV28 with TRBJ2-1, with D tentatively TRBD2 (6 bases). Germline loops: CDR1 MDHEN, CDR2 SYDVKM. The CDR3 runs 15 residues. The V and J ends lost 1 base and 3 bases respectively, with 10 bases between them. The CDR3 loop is CASSLYVGGYNEQFF. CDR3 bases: TGTGCCAGCAGTTTATACGTGGGGGGCTACAATGAGCAGTTCTTC.

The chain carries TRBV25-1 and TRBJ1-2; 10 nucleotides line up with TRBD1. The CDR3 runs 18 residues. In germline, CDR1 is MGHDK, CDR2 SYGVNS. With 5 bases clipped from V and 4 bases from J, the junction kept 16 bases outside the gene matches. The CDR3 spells CASSHPLWDRGPLYGYTF. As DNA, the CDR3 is TGTGCCAGCAGTCACCCGCTGTGGGACAGGGGTCCCCTCTATGGCTACACCTTC.

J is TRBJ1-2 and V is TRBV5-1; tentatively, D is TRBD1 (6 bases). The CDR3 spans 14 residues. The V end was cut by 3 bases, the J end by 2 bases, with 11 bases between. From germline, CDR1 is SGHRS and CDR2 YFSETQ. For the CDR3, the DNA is TGCGCCAGCAGCTCCGGAGGGGGGAACTATGGCTACACCTTC. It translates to CASSSGGGNYGYTF.

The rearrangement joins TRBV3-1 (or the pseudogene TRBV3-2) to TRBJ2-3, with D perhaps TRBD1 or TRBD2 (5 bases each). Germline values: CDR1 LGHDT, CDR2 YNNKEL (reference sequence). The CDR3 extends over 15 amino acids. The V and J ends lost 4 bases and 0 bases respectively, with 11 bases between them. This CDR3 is CASSRRDHSTDTQYF. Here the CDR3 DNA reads TGTGCCAGCAGCCGCCGGGACCATAGCACAGATACGCAGTATTTT.

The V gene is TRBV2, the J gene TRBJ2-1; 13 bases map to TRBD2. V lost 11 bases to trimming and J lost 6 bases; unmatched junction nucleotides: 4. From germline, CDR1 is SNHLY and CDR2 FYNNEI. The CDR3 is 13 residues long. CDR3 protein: CAGRLAGGNEQFF. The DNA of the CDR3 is TGTGCCGGACGACTAGCGGGGGGCAATGAGCAGTTCTTC.

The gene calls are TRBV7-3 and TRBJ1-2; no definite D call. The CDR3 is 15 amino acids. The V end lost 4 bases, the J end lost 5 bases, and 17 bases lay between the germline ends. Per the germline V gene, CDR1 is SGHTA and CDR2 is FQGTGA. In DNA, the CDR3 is TGTGCCAGCAGCTCTCGACAAGTTTTTGAATATGGCTACACCTTC. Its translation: CASSSRQVFEYGYTF.

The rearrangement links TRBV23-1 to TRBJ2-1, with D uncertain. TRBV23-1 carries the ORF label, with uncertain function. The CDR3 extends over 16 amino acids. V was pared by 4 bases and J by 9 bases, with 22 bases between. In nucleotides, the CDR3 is TGCGCCAGCAGTCCTGACGACACGGCCACCCGCTGTGAGCAGTTCTTC. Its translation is CASSPDDTATRCEQFF.

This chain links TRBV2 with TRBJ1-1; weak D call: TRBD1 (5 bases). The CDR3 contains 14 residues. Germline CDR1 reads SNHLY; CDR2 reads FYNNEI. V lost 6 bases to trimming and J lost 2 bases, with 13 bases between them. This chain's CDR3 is CASRILTGNTEAFF. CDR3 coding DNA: TGTGCCAGCAGAATTCTAACAGGAAACACTGAAGCTTTCTTT.

The CDR3 sequence: CASSLGGGALHEQYF. In DNA, the CDR3 is TGCGCCAGCAGCTTGGGCGGGGGCGCTTTGCACGAGCAGTACTTC. The chain couples TRBV5-1 to TRBJ2-7, with a weak D call TRBD2 (7 bases). In germline, CDR1 is SGHRS, CDR2 YFSETQ. V lost 0 bases and J lost 5, with 15 bases in between. The CDR3 is 15 amino acids.

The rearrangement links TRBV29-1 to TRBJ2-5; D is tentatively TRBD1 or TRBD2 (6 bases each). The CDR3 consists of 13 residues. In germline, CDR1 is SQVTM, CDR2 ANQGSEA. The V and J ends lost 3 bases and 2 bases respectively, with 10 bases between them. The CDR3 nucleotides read TGCAGCGTTGATGGGGGGCCGCAAGAGACCCAGTACTTC. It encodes CSVDGGPQETQYF.

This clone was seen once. The CDR3 nucleotides read TGTGCCAGCAGTTACTCGGGCGGACAGGGCTACGAGCAGTACTTC. Amino acids: CASSYSGGQGYEQYF. The V call is TRBV6-5, the J call TRBJ2-7; 8 bases are a match to TRBD1. V shed 0 bases, J shed 3 bases, and the junction held 4 bases outside the gene matches. CDR3 length: 15 amino acids. Germline CDR1 is MNHEY and CDR2 is SVGAGI.

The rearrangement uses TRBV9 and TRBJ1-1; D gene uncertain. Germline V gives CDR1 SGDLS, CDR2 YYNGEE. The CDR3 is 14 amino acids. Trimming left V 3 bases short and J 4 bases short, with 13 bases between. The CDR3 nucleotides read TGTGCCAGCAGCGCCATCGGGAGGAGCACTGAAGCTTTCTTT. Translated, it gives CASSAIGRSTEAFF.

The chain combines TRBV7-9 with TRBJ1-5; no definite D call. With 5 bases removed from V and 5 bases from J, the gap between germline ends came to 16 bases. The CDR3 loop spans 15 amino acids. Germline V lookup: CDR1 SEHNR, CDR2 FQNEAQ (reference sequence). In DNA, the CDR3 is TGTGCCAGCAGCCCTACAACCTCCGGCGATCAGCCCCAGCATTTT. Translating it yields CASSPTTSGDQPQHF.

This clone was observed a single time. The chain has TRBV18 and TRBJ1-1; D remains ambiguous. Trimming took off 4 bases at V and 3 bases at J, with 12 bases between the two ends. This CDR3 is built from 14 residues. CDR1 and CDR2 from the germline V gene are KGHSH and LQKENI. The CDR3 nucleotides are TGTGCCAGCTCACTCGGAGGGAAGGACACTGAAGCTTTCTTT. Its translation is CASSLGGKDTEAFF.